This T cell receptor (beta chain) was documented in a study of blood T cells in healthy people across ages. Points from the study as a whole: PBMCs that were unsorted prevented a conclusive naive versus antigen-experienced comparison. Older individuals had lower TCR beta diversity per million T cells (the decline was roughly linear). CMV status of donors was not determined, possibly confounding expanded clonotype changes.

In this sample, this clonotype turned up a few times. Its antigen remains unidentified. Those donating, healthy Caucasian individuals from Russia, were aged about 6 to 95. A sample-barcoded 5' primer and a J-beta primer mix were used in a second PCR of about 7 to 12 cycles. MiXCR was run by TCRdb on the 5' RACE reads, yielding one entry per CDR3 protein. The table lists 1.5 million to 2 million distinct CDR3 sequences, 28% of them singletons. The sample comprised blood. This sequence originates from a woman between 25 and 40 years old in good health.

This CDR3 is CASKPSQDYGYTF. CDR3 coding DNA: TGTGCCAGCAAACCCAGTCAGGATTATGGCTACACCTTC. The J gene is TRBJ1-2, the V gene TRBV2; D remains ambiguous. The germline V and J ends were trimmed by 7 bases and 5 bases, with 14 bases remaining between them. In germline, CDR1 is SNHLY, CDR2 FYNNEI. The CDR3 contains 13 residues. The variable domain in full, completed from reference TRBV2 and TRBJ1-2, reads EPEVTQTPSHQVTQMGQEVILRCVPISNHLYFYWYRQILGQKVEFLVSFYNNEISEKSEIFDDQFSVERPDGSNFTLKIRSTKLEDSAMYFCASKPSQDYGYTFGSGTRLTVV.